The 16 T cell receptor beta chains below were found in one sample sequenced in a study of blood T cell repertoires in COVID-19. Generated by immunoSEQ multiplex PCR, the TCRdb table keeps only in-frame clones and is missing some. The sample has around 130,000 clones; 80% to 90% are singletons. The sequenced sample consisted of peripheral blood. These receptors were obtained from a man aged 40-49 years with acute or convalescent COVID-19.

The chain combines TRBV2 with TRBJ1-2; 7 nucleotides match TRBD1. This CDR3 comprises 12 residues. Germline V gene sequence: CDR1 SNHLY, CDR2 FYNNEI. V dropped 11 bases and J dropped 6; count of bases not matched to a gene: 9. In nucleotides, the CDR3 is TGTGCCGCGAGGGACAGCCCAGATGGCTACACCTTC. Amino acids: CAARDSPDGYTF.

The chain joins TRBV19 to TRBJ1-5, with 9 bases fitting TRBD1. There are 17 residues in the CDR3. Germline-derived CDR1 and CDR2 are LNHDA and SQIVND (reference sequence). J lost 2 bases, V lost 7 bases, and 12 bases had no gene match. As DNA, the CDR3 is TGTGCCAGTACCGCGAAAGGGGACAGGGTCCGCAATCAGCCCCAGCATTTT. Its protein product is CASTAKGDRVRNQPQHF.

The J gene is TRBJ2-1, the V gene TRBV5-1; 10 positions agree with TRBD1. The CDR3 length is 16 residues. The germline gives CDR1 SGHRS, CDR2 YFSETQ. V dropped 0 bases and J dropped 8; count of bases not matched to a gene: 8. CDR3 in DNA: TGCGCCAGCAGCTTGGGCCCGGGACAGGGGATCGATGAGCAGTTCTTC. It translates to CASSLGPGQGIDEQFF.

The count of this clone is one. The CDR3 protein is CASSQRGGEDTQYF. Here the CDR3 DNA reads TGTGCCAGCAGCCAACGGGGGGGGGAAGATACGCAGTATTTT. This chain joins TRBV3-1 (or the pseudogene TRBV3-2) and TRBJ2-3; 8 nucleotides match TRBD2. The CDR3 sequence is 14 residues long. Germline CDR1 LGHDT, CDR2 YNNKEL (reference sequence). Trimming took 2 bases from V and 5 from J; bases not matched to a gene: 3.

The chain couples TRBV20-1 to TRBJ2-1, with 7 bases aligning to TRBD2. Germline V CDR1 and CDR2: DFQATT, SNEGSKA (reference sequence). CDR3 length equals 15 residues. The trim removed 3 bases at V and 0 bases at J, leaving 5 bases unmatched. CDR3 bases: TGCAGTGCTAGTCCTAGCGGCAGCTCCTACAATGAGCAGTTCTTC. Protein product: CSASPSGSSYNEQFF.

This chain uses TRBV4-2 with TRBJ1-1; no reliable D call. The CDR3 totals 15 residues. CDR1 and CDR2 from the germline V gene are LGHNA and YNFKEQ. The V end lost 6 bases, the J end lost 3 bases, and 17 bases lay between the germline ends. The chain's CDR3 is CASSRRGSMDTEAFF. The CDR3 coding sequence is TGTGCCAGCAGTCGCCGGGGTTCCATGGACACTGAAGCTTTCTTT.

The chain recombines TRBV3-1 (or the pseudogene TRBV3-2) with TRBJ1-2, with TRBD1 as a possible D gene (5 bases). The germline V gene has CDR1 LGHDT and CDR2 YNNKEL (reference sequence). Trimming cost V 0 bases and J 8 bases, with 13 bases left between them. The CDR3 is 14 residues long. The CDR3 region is CASSQDLGVEGYTF. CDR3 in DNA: TGTGCCAGCAGCCAAGATTTAGGGGTGGAAGGCTACACCTTC.

CDR3 loop: CASTGQLGYNEQFF. The CDR3, as DNA: TGTGCCAGCACGGGACAGCTAGGTTACAATGAGCAGTTCTTC. V is TRBV2 and J is TRBJ2-1; 7 positions match TRBD1. The trim removed 7 bases at V and 4 bases at J, leaving 7 bases unmatched. Germline CDR1 is SNHLY and CDR2 is FYNNEI. The CDR3 totals 14 residues.

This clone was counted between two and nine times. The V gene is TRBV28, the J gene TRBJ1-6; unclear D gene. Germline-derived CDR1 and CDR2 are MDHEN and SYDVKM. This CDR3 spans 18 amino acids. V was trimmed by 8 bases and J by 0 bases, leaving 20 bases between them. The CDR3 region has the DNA TGTGCCAGCTTTACCGAGAGGCAGCTGAACTCCTATAATTCACCCCTCCACTTT. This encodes CASFTERQLNSYNSPLHF.

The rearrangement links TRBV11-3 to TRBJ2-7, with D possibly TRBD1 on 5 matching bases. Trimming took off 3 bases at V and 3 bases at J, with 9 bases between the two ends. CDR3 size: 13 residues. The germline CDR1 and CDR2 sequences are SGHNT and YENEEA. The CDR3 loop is CASSFGHLYEQYF. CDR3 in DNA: TGTGCCAGCAGCTTCGGACACCTCTACGAGCAGTACTTC.

CDR3 sequence: CASRDRGYSNYGYTF. Written as DNA, the CDR3 is TGTGCCAGCCGGGACAGGGGATATTCTAACTATGGCTACACCTTC. The rearrangement links TRBV6-5 to TRBJ1-2; 10 bases agree with TRBD1. CDR1 and CDR2 from the germline V gene are MNHEY and SVGAGI. Trimming at V came to 8 bases and at J to 0 bases, leaving 6 bases not matched to a gene. CDR3 length: 15 residues.

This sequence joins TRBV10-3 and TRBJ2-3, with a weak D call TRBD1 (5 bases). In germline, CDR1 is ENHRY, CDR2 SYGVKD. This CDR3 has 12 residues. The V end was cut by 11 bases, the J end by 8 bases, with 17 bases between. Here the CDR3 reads CAEQETRTTQYF. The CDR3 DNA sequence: TGTGCCGAACAGGAGACCCGGACTACGCAGTATTTT.

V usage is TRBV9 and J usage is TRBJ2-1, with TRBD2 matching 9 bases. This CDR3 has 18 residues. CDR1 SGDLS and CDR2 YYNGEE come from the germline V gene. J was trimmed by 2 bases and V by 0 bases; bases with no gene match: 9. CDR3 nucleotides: TGTGCCAGCAGCGTAGATAGCGGGAGCACCCCAACCTACAATGAGCAGTTCTTC. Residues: CASSVDSGSTPTYNEQFF.

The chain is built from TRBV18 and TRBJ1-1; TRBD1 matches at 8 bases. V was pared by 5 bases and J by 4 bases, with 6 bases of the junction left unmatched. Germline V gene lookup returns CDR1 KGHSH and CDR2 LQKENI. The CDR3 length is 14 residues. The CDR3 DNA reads TGTGCCAGCTCAAGGACAGGGATGGGCACTGAAGCTTTCTTT. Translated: CASSRTGMGTEAFF.

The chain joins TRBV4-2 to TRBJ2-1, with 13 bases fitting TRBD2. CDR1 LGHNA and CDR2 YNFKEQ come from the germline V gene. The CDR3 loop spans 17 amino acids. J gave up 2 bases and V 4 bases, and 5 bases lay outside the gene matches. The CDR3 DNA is TGTGCCAGCAGCCTTACCGGGACTAGCGGGACCTACAATGAGCAGTTCTTC. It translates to CASSLTGTSGTYNEQFF.

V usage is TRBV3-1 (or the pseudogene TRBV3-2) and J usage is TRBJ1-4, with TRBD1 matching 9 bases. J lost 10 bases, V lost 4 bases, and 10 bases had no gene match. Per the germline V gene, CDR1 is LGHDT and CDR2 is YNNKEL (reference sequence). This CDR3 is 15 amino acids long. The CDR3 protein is CASSLRTGVMVKLFF. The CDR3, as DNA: TGTGCCAGCAGCCTCCGGACAGGGGTCATGGTAAAACTGTTTTTT.